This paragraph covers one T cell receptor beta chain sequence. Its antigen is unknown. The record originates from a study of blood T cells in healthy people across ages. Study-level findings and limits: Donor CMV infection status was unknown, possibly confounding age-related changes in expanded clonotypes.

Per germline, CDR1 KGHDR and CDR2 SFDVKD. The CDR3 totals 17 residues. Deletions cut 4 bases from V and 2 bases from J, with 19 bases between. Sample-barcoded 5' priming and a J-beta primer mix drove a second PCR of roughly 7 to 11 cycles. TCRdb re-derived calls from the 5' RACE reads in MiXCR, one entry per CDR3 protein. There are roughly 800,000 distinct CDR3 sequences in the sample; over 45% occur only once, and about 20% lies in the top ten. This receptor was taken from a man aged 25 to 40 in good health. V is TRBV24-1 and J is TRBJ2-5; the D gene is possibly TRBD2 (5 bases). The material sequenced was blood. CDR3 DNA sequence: TGTGCCACCAGTGACCGATATAAAGCGGACCAGCAAGAGACCCAGTACTTC. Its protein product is CATSDRYKADQQETQYF.